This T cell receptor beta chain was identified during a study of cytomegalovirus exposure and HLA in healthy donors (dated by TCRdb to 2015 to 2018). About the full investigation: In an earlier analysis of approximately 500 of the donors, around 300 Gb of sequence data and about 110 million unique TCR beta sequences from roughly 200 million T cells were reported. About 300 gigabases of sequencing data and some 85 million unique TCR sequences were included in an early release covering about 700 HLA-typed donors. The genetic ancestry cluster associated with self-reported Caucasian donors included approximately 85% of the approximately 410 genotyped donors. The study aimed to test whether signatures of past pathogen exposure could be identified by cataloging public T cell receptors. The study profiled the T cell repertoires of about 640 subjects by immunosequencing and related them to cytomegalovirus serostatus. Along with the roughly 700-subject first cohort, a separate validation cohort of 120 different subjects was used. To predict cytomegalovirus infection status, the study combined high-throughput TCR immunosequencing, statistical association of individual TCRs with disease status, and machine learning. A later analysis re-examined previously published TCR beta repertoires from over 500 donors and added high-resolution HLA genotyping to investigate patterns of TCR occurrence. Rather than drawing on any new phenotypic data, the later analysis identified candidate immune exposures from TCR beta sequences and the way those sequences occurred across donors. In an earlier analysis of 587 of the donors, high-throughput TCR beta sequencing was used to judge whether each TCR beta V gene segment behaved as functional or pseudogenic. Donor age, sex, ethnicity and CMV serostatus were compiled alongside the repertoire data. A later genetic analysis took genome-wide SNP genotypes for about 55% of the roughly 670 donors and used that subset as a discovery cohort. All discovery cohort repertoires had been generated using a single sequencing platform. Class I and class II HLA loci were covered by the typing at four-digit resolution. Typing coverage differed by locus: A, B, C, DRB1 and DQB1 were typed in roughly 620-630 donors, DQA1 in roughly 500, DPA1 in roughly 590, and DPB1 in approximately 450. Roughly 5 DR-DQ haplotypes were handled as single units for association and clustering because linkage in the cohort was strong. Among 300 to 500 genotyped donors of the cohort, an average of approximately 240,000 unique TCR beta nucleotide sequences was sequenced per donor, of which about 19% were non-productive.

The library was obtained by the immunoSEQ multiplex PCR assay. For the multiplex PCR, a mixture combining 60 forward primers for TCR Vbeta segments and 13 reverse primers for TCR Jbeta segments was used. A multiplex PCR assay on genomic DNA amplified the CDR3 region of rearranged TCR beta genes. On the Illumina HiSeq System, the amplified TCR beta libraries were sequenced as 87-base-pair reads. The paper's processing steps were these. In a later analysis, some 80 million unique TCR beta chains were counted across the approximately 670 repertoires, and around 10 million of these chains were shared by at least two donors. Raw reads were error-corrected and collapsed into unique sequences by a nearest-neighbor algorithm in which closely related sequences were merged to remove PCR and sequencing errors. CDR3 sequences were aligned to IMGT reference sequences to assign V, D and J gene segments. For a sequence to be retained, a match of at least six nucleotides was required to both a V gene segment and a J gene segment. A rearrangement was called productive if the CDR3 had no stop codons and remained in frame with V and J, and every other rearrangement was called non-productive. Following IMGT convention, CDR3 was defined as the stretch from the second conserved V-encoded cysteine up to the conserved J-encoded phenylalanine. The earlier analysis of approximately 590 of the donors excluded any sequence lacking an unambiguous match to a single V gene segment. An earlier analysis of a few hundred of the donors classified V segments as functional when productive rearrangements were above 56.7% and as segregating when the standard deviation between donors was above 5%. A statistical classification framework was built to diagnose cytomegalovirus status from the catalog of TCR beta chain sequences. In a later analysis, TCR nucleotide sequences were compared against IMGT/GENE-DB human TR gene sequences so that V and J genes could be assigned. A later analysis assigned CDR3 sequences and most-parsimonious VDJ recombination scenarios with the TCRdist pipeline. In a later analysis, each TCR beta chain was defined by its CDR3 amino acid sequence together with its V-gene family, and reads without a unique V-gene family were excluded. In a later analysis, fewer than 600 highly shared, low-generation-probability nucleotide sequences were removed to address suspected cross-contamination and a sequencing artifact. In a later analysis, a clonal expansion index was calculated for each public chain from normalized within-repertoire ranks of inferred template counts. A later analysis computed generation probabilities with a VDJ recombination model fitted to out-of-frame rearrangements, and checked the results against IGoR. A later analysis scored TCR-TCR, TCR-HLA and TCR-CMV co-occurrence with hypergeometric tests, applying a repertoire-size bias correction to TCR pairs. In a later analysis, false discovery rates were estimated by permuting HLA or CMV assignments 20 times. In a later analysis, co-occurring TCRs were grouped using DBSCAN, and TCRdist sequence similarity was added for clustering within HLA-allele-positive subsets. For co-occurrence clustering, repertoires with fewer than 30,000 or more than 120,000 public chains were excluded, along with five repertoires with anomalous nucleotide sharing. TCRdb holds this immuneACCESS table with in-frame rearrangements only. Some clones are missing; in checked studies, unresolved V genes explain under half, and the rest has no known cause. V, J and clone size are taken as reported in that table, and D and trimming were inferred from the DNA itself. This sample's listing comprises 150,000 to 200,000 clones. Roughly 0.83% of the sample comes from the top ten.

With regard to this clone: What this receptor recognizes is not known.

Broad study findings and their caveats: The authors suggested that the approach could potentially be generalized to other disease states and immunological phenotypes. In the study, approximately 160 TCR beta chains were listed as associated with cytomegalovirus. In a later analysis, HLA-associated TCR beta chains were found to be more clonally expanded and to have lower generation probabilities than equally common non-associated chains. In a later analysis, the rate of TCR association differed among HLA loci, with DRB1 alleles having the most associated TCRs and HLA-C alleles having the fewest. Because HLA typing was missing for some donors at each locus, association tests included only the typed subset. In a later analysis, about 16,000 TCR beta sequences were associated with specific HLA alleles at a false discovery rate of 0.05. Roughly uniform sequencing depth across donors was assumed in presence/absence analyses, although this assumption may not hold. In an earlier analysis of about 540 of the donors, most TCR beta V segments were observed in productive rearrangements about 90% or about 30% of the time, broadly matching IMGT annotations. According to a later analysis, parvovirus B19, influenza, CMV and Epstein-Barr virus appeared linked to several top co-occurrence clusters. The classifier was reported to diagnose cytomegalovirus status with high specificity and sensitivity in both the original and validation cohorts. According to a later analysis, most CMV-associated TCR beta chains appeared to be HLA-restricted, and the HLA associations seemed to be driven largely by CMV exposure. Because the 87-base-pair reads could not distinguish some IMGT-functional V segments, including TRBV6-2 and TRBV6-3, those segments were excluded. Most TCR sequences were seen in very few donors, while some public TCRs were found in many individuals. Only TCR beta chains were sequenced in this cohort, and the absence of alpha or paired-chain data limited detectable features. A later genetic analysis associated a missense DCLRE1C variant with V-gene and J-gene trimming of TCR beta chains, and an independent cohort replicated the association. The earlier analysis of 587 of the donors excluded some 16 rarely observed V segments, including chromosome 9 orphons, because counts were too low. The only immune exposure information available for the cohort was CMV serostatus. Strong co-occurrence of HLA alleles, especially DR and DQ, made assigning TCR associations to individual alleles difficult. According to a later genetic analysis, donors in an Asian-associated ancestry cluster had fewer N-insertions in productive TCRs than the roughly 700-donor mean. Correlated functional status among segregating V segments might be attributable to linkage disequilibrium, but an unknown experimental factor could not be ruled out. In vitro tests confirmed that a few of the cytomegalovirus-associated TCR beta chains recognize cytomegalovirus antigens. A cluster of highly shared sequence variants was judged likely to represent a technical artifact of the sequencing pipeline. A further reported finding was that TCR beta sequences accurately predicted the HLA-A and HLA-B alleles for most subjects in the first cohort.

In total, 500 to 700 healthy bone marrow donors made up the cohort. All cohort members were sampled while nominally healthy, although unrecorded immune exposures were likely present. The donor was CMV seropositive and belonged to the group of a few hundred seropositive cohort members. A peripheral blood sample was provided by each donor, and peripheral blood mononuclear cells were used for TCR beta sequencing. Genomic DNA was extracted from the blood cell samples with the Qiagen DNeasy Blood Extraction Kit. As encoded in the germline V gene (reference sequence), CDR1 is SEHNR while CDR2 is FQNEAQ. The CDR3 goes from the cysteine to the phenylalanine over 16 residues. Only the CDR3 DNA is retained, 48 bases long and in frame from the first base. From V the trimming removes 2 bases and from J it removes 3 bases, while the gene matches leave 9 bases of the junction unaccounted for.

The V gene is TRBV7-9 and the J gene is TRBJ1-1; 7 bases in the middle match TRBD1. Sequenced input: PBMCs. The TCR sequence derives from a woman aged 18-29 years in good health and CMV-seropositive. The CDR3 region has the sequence CASSLRKGAQDTEAFF. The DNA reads TGTGCCAGCAGCTTAAGGAAGGGGGCGCAGGACACTGAAGCTTTCTTT.